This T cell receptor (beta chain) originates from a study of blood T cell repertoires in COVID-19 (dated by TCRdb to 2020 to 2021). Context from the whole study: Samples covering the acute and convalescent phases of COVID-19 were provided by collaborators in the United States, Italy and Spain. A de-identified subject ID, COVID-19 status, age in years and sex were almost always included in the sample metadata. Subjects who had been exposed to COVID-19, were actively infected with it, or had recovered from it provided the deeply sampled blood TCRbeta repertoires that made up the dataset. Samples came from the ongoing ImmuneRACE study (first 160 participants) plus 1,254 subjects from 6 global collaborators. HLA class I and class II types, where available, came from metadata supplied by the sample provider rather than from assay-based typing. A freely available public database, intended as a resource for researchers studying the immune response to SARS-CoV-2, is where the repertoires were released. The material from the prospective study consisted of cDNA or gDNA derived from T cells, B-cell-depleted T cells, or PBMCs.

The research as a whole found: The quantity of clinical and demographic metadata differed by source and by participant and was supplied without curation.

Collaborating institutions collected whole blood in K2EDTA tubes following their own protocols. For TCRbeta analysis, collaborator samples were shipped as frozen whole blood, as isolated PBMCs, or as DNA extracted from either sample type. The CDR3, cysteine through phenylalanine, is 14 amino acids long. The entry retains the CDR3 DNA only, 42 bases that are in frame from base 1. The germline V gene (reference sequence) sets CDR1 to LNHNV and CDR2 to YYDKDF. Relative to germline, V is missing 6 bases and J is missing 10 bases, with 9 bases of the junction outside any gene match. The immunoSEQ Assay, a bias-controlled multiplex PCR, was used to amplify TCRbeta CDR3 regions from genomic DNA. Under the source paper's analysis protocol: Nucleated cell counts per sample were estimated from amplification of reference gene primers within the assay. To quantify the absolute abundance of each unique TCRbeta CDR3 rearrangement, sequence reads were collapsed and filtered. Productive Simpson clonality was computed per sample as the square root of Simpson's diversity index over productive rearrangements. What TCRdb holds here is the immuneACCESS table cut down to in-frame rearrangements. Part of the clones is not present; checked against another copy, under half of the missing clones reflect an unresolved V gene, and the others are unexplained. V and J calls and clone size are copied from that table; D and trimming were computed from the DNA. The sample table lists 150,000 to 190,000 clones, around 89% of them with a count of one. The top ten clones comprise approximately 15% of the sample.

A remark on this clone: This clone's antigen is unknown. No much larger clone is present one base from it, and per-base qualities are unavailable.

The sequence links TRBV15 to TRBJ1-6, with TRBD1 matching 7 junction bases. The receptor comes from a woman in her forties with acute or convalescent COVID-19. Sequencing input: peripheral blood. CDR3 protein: CATSVDRARSPLHF. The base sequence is TGTGCCACCAGTGTCGACAGGGCGCGGTCACCCCTCCACTTT.